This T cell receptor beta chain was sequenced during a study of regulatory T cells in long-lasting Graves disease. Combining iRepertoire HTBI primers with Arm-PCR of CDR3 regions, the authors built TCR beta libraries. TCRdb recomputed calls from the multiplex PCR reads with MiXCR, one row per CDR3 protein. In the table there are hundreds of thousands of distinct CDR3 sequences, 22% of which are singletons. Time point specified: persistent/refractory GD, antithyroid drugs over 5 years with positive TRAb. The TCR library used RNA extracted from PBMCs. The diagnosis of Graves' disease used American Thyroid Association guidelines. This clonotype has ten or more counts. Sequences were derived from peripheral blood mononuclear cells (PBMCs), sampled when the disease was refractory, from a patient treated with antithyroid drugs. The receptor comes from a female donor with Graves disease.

The CDR3 sequence is CSARGTGHSEKLFF. CDR3 bases: TGCAGTGCTAGAGGGACAGGGCATAGTGAAAAACTGTTTTTT. The chain uses TRBV20-1 and TRBJ1-4; 8 bases line up with TRBD1. The CDR3 has 14 residues. CDR1 and CDR2 (germline): DFQATT, SNEGSKA (reference sequence). V was pared by 1 base and J by 7 bases, with 5 bases of the junction left unmatched.